This T cell receptor (beta chain) was sequenced in a study of low-dose radiotherapy and immunotherapy resistance in tumors. Study information: The study administered intravenous cyclophosphamide at 200 mg/m2 every two weeks, one day ahead of radiation and immunotherapy. On cycle 1 day 1, patients started four cycles of oral aspirin 300 mg daily.

CDR3 size: 13 residues. CDR1 and CDR2 from the germline V gene are SGHTA and FQGTGA. V was clipped by 3 bases and J by 5 bases; unmatched bases: 2. TRAV- and TRBV-specific primers were used for first-strand cDNA, which covered alpha and beta chains. TCRs underwent 20 PCR cycles of amplification with a constant-region primer and V-primer adapter. Each CDR3 protein gets one entry after TCRdb re-called the reads with MiXCR. The sample includes approximately 11,000 distinct CDR3 sequences, 45% to 55% of them seen just once. This sequence was found in a human donor with advanced metastatic prostate, ovarian, gallbladder or colorectal cancer (not recorded which). This table probably holds off-target reads from a library built for another chain. The chain is built from TRBV7-3 and TRBJ2-5; 8 positions match TRBD2. The CDR3 protein is CASSLGLGETQYF. CDR3 in DNA: TGTGCCAGCAGCTTGGGACTAGGGGAGACCCAGTACTTC.